Following are 17 T cell receptor beta chains from one sample sequenced in a study of blood T cell repertoires in COVID-19. Clones were read by immunoSEQ multiplex PCR, and TCRdb kept only the in-frame ones, dropping some. The sample lists hundreds of thousands of clones, around 89% occurring once. The sample was PBMCs or T cells enriched from blood (not recorded which). The receptor source for this set is a man under 40 who had recovered from COVID-19.

This chain connects TRBV24-1 to TRBJ2-5; 7 bases align to TRBD1. Germline V CDR1 and CDR2: KGHDR, SFDVKD. The trim removed 3 bases at V and 4 bases at J, leaving 10 bases unmatched. This CDR3 is built from 16 residues. This chain's CDR3 is CATSDPTGQVGETQYF. In DNA, the CDR3 is TGTGCCACCAGTGATCCAACCGGACAGGTCGGAGAGACCCAGTACTTC.

The chain uses TRBV7-2 and TRBJ2-3, with 14 bases that match TRBD2. J gave up 4 bases and V 1 base, and 7 bases lay outside the gene matches. Germline V gene lookup returns CDR1 SGHTA and CDR2 FQGNSA. This CDR3 has 18 residues. The CDR3 here is CASSLVGTSGSRADTQYF. For the CDR3, the DNA is TGTGCCAGCAGCTTAGTGGGGACTAGCGGGAGCCGGGCAGATACGCAGTATTTT.

The rearrangement uses TRBV2 and TRBJ2-7; 9 bases agree with TRBD1. Germline values: CDR1 SNHLY, CDR2 FYNNEI. CDR3 size: 14 residues. V shed 1 base and J 2 bases; nucleotides not matched to a gene: 0. CDR3 DNA sequence: TGTGCCAGCAGTGAAGGACAGGGGGCCTACGAGCAGTACTTC. Translating gives CASSEGQGAYEQYF.

The V and J genes are TRBV27 and TRBJ2-3, with TRBD1 identical over 8 bases. The trim removed 5 bases at V and 1 base at J, leaving 11 bases unmatched. The CDR3 length is 17 residues. Germline lookup yields CDR1 MNHEY and CDR2 SMNVEV (reference sequence). In nucleotides, the CDR3 is TGTGCCAGCAGTCCGACGACAGGGGTGGGCGGCACAGATACGCAGTATTTT. Protein product: CASSPTTGVGGTDTQYF.

The chain couples TRBV10-3 to TRBJ1-2; 7 bases are a match to TRBD1. Germline V gene lookup returns CDR1 ENHRY and CDR2 SYGVKD. The V segment lost 7 bases and the J segment 7 bases; nucleotides outside the gene matches: 12. The CDR3 extends over 14 amino acids. CDR3 residues: CAITDDREFGGYTF. The CDR3 nucleotides read TGTGCCATCACCGATGACAGGGAATTTGGTGGCTACACCTTC.

CDR3 sequence (DNA): TGTGCCAGCAGCCAAACGAGCGGGGGGGGCTCGACGCAGTATTTT. Its translation is CASSQTSGGGSTQYF. The rearrangement joins TRBV3-1 (or the pseudogene TRBV3-2) to TRBJ2-3, with 10 bases aligning to TRBD2. Trimming cost V 2 bases and J 9 bases; bases outside gene matches: 8. Germline V gene lookup returns CDR1 LGHDT and CDR2 YNNKEL (reference sequence). CDR3 length: 15 amino acids.

The chain carries TRBV18 and TRBJ2-1, with D perhaps TRBD2 (5 bases). The CDR3 sequence is 13 residues long. CDR1 and CDR2 (germline): KGHSH, LQKENI. Trimming pared 5 bases from V and 8 bases from J, leaving 13 bases between. The CDR3 coding sequence is TGTGCCAGCTCAACGGGGAAGGGTGATGAGCAGTTCTTC. Translated, it gives CASSTGKGDEQFF.

The chain has TRBV5-5 and TRBJ1-2; the D is unclear. CDR1 and CDR2 from the germline V gene are SGHKS and YYEKEE (reference sequence). Deletions cut 0 bases from V and 7 bases from J, with 10 bases between. The CDR3 is 13 residues long. The CDR3 is CASSLAVGGGYTF. The CDR3 DNA reads TGTGCCAGCAGCTTGGCCGTGGGAGGTGGCTACACCTTC. Full variable domain (remainder filled in from reference TRBV5-5 and TRBJ1-2): DAGVTQSPTHLIKTRGQQVTLRCSPISGHKSVSWYQQVLGQGPQFIFQYYEKEERGRGNFPDRFSARQFPNYSSELNVNALLLGDSALYLCASSLAVGGGYTFGSGTRLTVV.

This clone was detected only once. The genes are TRBV7-8 and TRBJ2-7, with 10 positions matching TRBD1. The CDR3 runs to 17 residues. The J segment lost 0 bases and the V segment lost 1 base, leaving 6 bases of the junction unmatched. Germline V lookup: CDR1 SGHVS, CDR2 FQNEAQ. Here the CDR3 DNA reads TGTGCCAGCAGCTTAGGACCCGGGACAGGGGACTCCTACGAGCAGTACTTC. The encoded protein is CASSLGPGTGDSYEQYF.

The gene calls are TRBV6-5 and TRBJ1-1; the D gene is possibly TRBD1 (5 bases). Germline V gene lookup returns CDR1 MNHEY and CDR2 SVGAGI. Trimming cost V 2 bases and J 4 bases, with 11 bases left between them. There are 14 residues in the CDR3. CDR3: CASSYQGTFTEAFF. CDR3 nucleotide sequence: TGTGCCAGCAGTTACCAGGGAACGTTCACTGAAGCTTTCTTT.

This chain uses TRBV10-3 with TRBJ2-1; D remains ambiguous. This CDR3 comprises 13 residues. Deletions cut 10 bases from V and 6 bases from J, with 16 bases between. Germline V gene data show CDR1 as ENHRY and CDR2 as SYGVKD. This chain's CDR3 is CATAFAVSNEQFF. CDR3 in DNA: TGTGCCACCGCGTTTGCGGTTTCCAATGAGCAGTTCTTC.

This chain uses TRBV10-3 with TRBJ2-1, with D maybe TRBD2 (6 bases). Trimming stripped 4 bases from V and 6 bases from J, with 13 bases between. CDR3 length: 14 amino acids. Germline V lookup: CDR1 ENHRY, CDR2 SYGVKD. CDR3 DNA sequence: TGTGCCATCAGTGTCCAGGAGGGGTCCAATGAGCAGTTCTTC. Its translation: CAISVQEGSNEQFF.

J is TRBJ2-7 and V is TRBV19, with D maybe TRBD1 (5 bases). The CDR3 has 13 amino acids. Between the trimmed V and J ends, which lost 3 bases and 6 bases, there was a span of 12 bases. Germline assignment: CDR1 LNHDA and CDR2 SQIVND (reference sequence). DNA for the CDR3: TGTGCCAGTAGTATGACAGATGCTGGCGAGCAGTACTTC. This translates into CASSMTDAGEQYF.

This rearrangement joins TRBV30 to TRBJ2-2; 7 positions agree with TRBD2. The V and J ends lost 7 bases and 2 bases, in that order; junction bases with no gene match: 13. The length of the CDR3 is 16 residues. Per the germline V gene, CDR1 is GTSNPN and CDR2 is SVGIG (reference sequence). The CDR3 sequence is CASRKGLAANTGELFF. The CDR3 DNA reads as TGTGCCTCAAGGAAAGGGCTAGCGGCAAACACCGGGGAGCTGTTTTTT.

The chain uses TRBV7-2 and TRBJ1-3; no clear D. From germline, CDR1 is SGHTA and CDR2 FQGNSA. Trimming shortened V by 4 bases and J by 0 bases, and 10 bases separated the two germline ends. The CDR3 sequence is 15 residues long. This CDR3 is CASSSEALSGNTIYF. The CDR3 DNA follows: TGTGCCAGCAGCTCAGAGGCCCTCTCTGGAAACACCATATATTTT.

This clone was seen a single time. The chain carries TRBV24-1 and TRBJ1-5, with 9 bases identical to TRBD1. Germline V gene lookup returns CDR1 KGHDR and CDR2 SFDVKD. The V and J ends lost 3 bases and 4 bases, in that order; junction bases with no gene match: 0. The CDR3 runs 14 residues. The CDR3 loop reads CATSDGQGNQPQHF. In DNA form, the CDR3 reads TGTGCCACCAGTGATGGACAGGGGAATCAGCCCCAGCATTTT.

The rearrangement joins TRBV6-2 or TRBV6-3 to TRBJ2-1; a possible D gene is TRBD1 (6 bases). Germline assignment: CDR1 MNHEY and CDR2 SVGEGT. The CDR3 sequence is 16 residues long. The V gene lost 6 bases and the J gene lost 2 bases, with 17 bases spanning the gap. CDR3 coding DNA: TGTGCCAGCAGCCGATTCACAGGGTCCCCCTACAATGAGCAGTTCTTC. This translates into CASSRFTGSPYNEQFF.